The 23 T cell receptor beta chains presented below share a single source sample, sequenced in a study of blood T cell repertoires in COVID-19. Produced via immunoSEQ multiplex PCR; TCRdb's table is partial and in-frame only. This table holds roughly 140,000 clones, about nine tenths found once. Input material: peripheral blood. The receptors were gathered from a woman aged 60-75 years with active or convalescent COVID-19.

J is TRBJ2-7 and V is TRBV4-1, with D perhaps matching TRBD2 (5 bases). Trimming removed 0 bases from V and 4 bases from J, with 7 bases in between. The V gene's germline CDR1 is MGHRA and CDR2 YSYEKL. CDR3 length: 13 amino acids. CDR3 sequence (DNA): TGCGCCAGCAGCCAAGATAGCGCTTACGAGCAGTACTTC. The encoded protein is CASSQDSAYEQYF.

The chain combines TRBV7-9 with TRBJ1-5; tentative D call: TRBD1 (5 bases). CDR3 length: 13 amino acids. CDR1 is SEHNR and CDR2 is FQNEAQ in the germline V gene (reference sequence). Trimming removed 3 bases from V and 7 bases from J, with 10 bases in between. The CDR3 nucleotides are TGTGCCAGCAGCTTCCAGGGTGACCAGCCCCAGCATTTT. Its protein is CASSFQGDQPQHF.

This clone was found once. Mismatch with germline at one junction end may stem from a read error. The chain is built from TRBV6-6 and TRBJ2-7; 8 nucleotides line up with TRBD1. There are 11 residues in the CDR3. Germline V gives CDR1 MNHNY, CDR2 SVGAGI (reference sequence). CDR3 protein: CASSYGQGESF. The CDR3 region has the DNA TGTGCCAGCAGTTACGGACAGGGTGAAAGCTTC.

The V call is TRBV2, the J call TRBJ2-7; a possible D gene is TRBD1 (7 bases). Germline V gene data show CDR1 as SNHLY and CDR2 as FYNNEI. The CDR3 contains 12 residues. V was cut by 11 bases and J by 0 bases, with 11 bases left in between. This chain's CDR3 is CAGGTVSYEQYF. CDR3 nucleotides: TGTGCCGGAGGGACAGTCTCCTACGAGCAGTACTTC. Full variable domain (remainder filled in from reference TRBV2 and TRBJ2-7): EPEVTQTPSHQVTQMGQEVILRCVPISNHLYFYWYRQILGQKVEFLVSFYNNEISEKSEIFDDQFSVERPDGSNFTLKIRSTKLEDSAMYFCAGGTVSYEQYFGPGTRLTVT.

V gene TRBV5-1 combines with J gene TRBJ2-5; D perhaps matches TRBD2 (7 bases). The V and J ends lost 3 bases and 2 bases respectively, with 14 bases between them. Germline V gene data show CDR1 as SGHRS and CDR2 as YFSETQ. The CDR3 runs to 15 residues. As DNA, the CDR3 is TGCGCCAGCAGCTCGGACGGGGGGCGTCAAGAGACCCAGTACTTC. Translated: CASSSDGGRQETQYF.

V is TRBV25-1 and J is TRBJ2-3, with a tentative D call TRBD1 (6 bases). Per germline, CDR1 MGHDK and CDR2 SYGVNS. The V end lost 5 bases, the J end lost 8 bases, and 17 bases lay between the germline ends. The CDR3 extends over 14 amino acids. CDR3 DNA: TGTGCCAGCAGTCGTGACAGGATTACTGGTACGCAGTATTTT. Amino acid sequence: CASSRDRITGTQYF. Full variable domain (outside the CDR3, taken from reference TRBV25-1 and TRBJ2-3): EADIYQTPRYLVIGTGKKITLECSQTMGHDKMYWYQQDPGMELHLIHYSYGVNSTEKGDLSSESTVSRIRTEHFPLTLESARPSHTSQYLCASSRDRITGTQYFGPGTRLTVL.

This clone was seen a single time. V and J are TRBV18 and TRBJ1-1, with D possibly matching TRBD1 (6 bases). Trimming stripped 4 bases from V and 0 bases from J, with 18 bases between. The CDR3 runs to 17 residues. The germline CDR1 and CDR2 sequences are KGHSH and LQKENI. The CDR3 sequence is CASSRPGTRAMNTEAFF. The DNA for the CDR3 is TGTGCCAGCTCACGACCCGGGACACGTGCCATGAACACTGAAGCTTTCTTT. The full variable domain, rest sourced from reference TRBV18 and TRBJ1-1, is NAGVMQNPRHLVRRRGQEARLRCSPMKGHSHVYWYRQLPEEGLKFMVYLQKENIIDESGMPKERFSAEFPKEGPSILRIQQVVRGDSAAYFCASSRPGTRAMNTEAFFGQGTRLTVV.

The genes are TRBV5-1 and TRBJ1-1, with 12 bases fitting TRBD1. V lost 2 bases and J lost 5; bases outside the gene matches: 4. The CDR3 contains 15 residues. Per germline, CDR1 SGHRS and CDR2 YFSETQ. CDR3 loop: CASSFGTGGITEAFF. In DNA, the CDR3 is TGCGCCAGCAGCTTTGGGACAGGGGGCATTACTGAAGCTTTCTTT.

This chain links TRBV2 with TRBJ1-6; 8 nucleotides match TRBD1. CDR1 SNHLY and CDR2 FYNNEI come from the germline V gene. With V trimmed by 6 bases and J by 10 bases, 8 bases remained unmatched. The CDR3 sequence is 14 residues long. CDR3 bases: TGTGCCAGCAGATCCGGGACAGGCGTCTCACCCCTCCACTTT. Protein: CASRSGTGVSPLHF.

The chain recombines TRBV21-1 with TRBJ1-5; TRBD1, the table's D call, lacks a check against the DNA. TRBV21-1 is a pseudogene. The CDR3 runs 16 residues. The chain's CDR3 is CASSKNRKQHNQPQHF. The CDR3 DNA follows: TGTGCCAGCAGCAAAAACCGGAAACAGCACAATCAGCCCCAGCATTTT.

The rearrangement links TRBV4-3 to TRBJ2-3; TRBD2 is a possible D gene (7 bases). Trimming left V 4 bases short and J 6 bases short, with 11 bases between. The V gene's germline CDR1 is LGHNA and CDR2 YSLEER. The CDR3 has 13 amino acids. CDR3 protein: CASSLRGGDTQYF. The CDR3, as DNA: TGCGCCAGCAGCCTTAGGGGGGGCGATACGCAGTATTTT.

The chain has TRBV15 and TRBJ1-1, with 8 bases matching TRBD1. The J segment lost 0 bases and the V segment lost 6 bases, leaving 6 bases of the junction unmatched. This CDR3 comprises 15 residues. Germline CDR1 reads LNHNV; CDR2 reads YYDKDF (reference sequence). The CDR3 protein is CATSPGTGLNTEAFF. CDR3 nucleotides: TGTGCCACCAGTCCCGGGACAGGACTGAACACTGAAGCTTTCTTT.

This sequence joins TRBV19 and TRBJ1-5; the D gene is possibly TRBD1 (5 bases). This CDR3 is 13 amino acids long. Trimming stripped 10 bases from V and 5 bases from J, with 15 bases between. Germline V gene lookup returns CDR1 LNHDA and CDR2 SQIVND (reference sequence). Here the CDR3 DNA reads TGTGCCACGGGTGGGCAGGGTGATCAGCCCCAGCATTTT. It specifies CATGGQGDQPQHF.

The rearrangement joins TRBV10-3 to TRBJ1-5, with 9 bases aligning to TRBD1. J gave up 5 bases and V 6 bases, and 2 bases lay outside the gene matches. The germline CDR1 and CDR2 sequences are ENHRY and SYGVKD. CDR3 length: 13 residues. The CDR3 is CAISRQGDQPQHF. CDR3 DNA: TGTGCCATCAGCAGACAGGGGGATCAGCCCCAGCATTTT.

The CDR3 reads CASSSPGGDYEQYF. Written as DNA, the CDR3 is TGTGCCAGCAGTTCCCCGGGGGGGGACTACGAGCAGTACTTC. The chain recombines TRBV6-6 with TRBJ2-7, with 8 bases aligning to TRBD2. Germline CDR1 reads MNHNY; CDR2 reads SVGAGI (reference sequence). The CDR3 covers 14 residues. Trimming removed 4 bases from V and 3 bases from J; junction bases left unmatched: 5.

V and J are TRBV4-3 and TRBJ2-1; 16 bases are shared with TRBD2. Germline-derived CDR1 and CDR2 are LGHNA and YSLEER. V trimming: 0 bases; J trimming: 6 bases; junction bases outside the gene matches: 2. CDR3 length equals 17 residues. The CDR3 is CASSQDGTSGGANEQFF. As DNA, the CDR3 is TGCGCCAGCAGCCAAGATGGGACTAGCGGGGGGGCCAATGAGCAGTTCTTC.

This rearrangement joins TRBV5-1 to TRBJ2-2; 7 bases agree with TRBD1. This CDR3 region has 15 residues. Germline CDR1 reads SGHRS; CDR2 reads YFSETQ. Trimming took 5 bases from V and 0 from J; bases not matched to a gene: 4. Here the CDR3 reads CASRPDRANTGELFF. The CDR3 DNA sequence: TGCGCCAGCAGGCCCGACAGGGCGAACACCGGGGAGCTGTTTTTT.

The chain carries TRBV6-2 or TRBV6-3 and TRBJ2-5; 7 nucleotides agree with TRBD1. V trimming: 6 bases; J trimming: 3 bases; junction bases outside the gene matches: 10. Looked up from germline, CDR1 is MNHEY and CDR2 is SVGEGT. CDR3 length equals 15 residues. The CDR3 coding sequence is TGTGCCAGCAGCCCGAGAGGTGGGACAGAAGAGACCCAGTACTTC. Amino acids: CASSPRGGTEETQYF.

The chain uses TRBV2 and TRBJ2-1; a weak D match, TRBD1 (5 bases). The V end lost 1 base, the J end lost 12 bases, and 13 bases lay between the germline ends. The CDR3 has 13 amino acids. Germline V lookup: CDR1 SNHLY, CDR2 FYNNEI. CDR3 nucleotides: TGTGCCAGCAGTGAAGGGACACCCGCGCGGCAGTTCTTC. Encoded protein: CASSEGTPARQFF.

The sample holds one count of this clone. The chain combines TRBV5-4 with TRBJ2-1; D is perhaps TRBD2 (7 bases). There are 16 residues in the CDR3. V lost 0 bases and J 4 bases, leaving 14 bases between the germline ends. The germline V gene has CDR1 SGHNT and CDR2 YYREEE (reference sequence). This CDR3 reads CASSLGGGAGYNEQFF. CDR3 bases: TGTGCCAGCAGCTTGGGGGGGGGCGCAGGGTACAATGAGCAGTTCTTC. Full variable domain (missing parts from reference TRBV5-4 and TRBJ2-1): ETGVTQSPTHLIKTRGQQVTLRCSSQSGHNTVSWYQQALGQGPQFIFQYYREEENGRGNFPPRFSGLQFPNYSSELNVNALELDDSALYLCASSLGGGAGYNEQFFGPGTRLTVL.

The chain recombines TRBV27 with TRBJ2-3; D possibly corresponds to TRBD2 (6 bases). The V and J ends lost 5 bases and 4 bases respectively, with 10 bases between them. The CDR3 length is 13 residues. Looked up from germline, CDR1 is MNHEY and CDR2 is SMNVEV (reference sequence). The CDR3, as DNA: TGTGCCAGCAGTGGGGGGACTCCAGATACGCAGTATTTT. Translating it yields CASSGGTPDTQYF.

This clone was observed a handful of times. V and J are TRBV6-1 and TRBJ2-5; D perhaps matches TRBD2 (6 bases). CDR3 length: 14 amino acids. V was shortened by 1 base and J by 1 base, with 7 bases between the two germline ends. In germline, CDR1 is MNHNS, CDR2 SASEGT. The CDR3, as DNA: TGTGCCAGCAGTGAAGGGACTATCCAAGAGACCCAGTACTTC. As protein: CASSEGTIQETQYF.

The CDR3 DNA reads TGTGCCAGCTCACGTCAGGACAGGTACTCTGGAAACACCATATATTTT. The encoded protein is CASSRQDRYSGNTIYF. The chain links TRBV18 to TRBJ1-3; TRBD1 agrees at 7 bases. V gave up 4 bases and J gave up 0 bases; unmatched junction bases: 6. CDR1 and CDR2 from the germline V gene are KGHSH and LQKENI. The CDR3 sequence is 16 residues long.